This TCR beta chain was captured in a study of shared T cell receptors in the human thymus. The assay was immunoSEQ multiplex PCR, and TCRdb's table has in-frame clones only and misses some. Of 500,000 to 750,000 clones listed, roughly 90% are singletons. Germline V gene lookup returns CDR1 SGHAT and CDR2 FQNNGV. V gave up 7 bases and J gave up 6 bases, with 16 bases separating them. This CDR3 region has 14 residues. The sample was also reused in another study, on human thymus T cells. Per that paper: Donors were healthy Finnish infants having corrective surgery for congenital heart defects. Apparent bias marked the V and J gene usage of thymic and blood repertoires. Related reports documented highly overlapping thymic repertoires among unrelated individuals.

Sequenced input: thymocytes. The chain combines TRBV11-2 with TRBJ2-4, with a possible D match to TRBD2 (7 bases). The sequence derives from a boy less than two years old with a congenital heart defect. Here the CDR3 reads CASTKGGARNIQYF. The DNA of the CDR3 is TGTGCCAGCACCAAGGGGGGGGCAAGAAACATTCAGTACTTC.